The 23 T cell receptor beta chains given below trace back to one sample, sequenced in a study of OX40 agonist ivuxolimab in advanced cancers. Assay: immunoSEQ multiplex PCR; the TCRdb copy retains only in-frame clones and omits some. In the table there are 70,000 or so clones, over 60% of which are singletons. Sample: CD4+ or CD8+ T cells sorted from blood, taken in a trial of the OX40 agonist ivuxolimab. Receptors originate from an adult with an advanced solid tumor such as melanoma, head and neck, liver or kidney cancer.

The J gene is TRBJ1-2, the V gene TRBV6-1, with 7 bases lining up with TRBD1. The CDR3 runs 13 residues. Trimming cost V 7 bases and J 4 bases; bases outside gene matches: 6. Germline assignment: CDR1 MNHNS and CDR2 SASEGT. CDR3 residues: CASNGDRVYGYTF. DNA for the CDR3: TGTGCCAGCAACGGGGACAGAGTCTATGGCTACACCTTC.

This chain uses TRBV27 with TRBJ1-2, with TRBD1 matching over 7 bases. The V gene end was trimmed by 2 bases and the J gene end by 7 bases; junction bases not matched to a gene: 7. The CDR3 runs to 14 residues. Germline V gives CDR1 MNHEY, CDR2 SMNVEV (reference sequence). CDR3 sequence: CASSLKTGSFGYTF. The CDR3 DNA follows: TGTGCCAGCAGTTTAAAGACAGGGTCGTTTGGCTACACCTTC.

This chain links TRBV7-8 with TRBJ1-3; perhaps TRBD1 as D (6 bases). The CDR3 spans 15 residues. Trimming pared 2 bases from V and 5 bases from J, leaving 13 bases between. CDR1 SGHVS and CDR2 FQNEAQ come from the germline V gene. CDR3 in amino acids: CASSLMGASRNTIYF. In DNA form, the CDR3 reads TGTGCCAGCAGCTTAATGGGGGCTTCGCGAAACACCATATATTTT.

The chain is built from TRBV19 and TRBJ2-1; D assignment may be TRBD1 or TRBD2 (5 bases each). V lost 6 bases, J lost 0 bases, and 15 bases lay in between. From germline, CDR1 is LNHDA and CDR2 SQIVND (reference sequence). The CDR3 extends over 16 amino acids. As DNA, the CDR3 is TGTGCCAGTAGGGATAGGGGAGCGAACTCCTACAATGAGCAGTTCTTC. It encodes CASRDRGANSYNEQFF. Together with reference TRBV19 and TRBJ2-1, the CDR3 gives the full variable domain: DGGITQSPKYLFRKEGQNVTLSCEQNLNHDAMYWYRQDPGQGLRLIYYSQIVNDFQKGDIAEGYSVSREKKESFPLTVTSAQKNPTAFYLCASRDRGANSYNEQFFGPGTRLTVL.

V gene TRBV11-2 combines with J gene TRBJ1-5, with D uncertain. The V gene lost 1 base and the J gene lost 5 bases, with 6 bases spanning the gap. CDR3 length equals 13 residues. CDR1 and CDR2 (germline): SGHAT, FQNNGV. The chain's CDR3 is CASSLVPYQPQHF. CDR3 bases: TGTGCCAGCAGCTTAGTGCCGTATCAGCCCCAGCATTTT.

This clone was recorded a few times. The V and J genes are TRBV30 and TRBJ1-1; D perhaps matches TRBD1 (6 bases). V was cut by 0 bases and J by 3 bases, with 11 bases left in between. The germline CDR1 and CDR2 sequences are GTSNPN and SVGIG (reference sequence). This CDR3 comprises 14 residues. In DNA form, the CDR3 reads TGTGCCTGGAGTGTTCCGGGGGCCTACACTGAAGCTTTCTTT. Protein sequence: CAWSVPGAYTEAFF.

The rearrangement joins TRBV2 to TRBJ2-3, with TRBD1 matching over 7 bases. Unmatched junction bases numbered 8, after V lost 6 bases and J lost 2 bases. In germline, CDR1 is SNHLY, CDR2 FYNNEI. This CDR3 spans 15 amino acids. CDR3 DNA sequence: TGTGCCAGCAGGGGACAGCGTAGCCCCACAGATACGCAGTATTTT. Protein sequence: CASRGQRSPTDTQYF.

This rearrangement joins TRBV27 to TRBJ2-5, with D possibly TRBD2 on 5 matching bases. The V gene lost 6 bases and the J gene lost 1 base, with 15 bases spanning the gap. Germline CDR1 and CDR2: MNHEY and SMNVEV (reference sequence). This CDR3 spans 15 amino acids. The CDR3 DNA follows: TGTGCCAGCAGCCGCGGGTTAGGGCGCCAAGAGACCCAGTACTTC. Residues: CASSRGLGRQETQYF.

The J gene is TRBJ1-1, the V gene TRBV29-1; 7 bases align to TRBD1. The length of the CDR3 is 13 residues. CDR1 and CDR2 (germline): SQVTM, ANQGSEA. V was pared by 4 bases and J by 4 bases, with 6 bases of the junction left unmatched. The CDR3 nucleotides are TGCAGCGTTGCCAGGGGGACGGGCACTGAAGCTTTCTTT. This translates into CSVARGTGTEAFF.

V gene TRBV28 combines with J gene TRBJ2-7; 7 bases fit TRBD2. Germline CDR1 MDHEN, CDR2 SYDVKM. Trimming removed 7 bases from V and 0 bases from J; junction bases left unmatched: 12. The CDR3 consists of 16 residues. The CDR3 nucleotides read TGTGCCAGCATTCCGGCGGGGGTAGCGGCCTCCTACGAGCAGTACTTC. Protein: CASIPAGVAASYEQYF. Drawing the rest from reference TRBV28 and TRBJ2-7, the complete variable domain is DVKVTQSSRYLVKRTGEKVFLECVQDMDHENMFWYRQDPGLGLRLIYFSYDVKMKEKGDIPEGYSVSREKKERFSLILESASTNQTSMYLCASIPAGVAASYEQYFGPGTRLTVT.

V gene TRBV7-9 combines with J gene TRBJ1-4; D is undetermined. This CDR3 has 15 residues. Trimming took off 4 bases at V and 5 bases at J, with 14 bases between the two ends. Germline CDR1 is SEHNR and CDR2 is FQNEAQ (reference sequence). In DNA form, the CDR3 reads TGTGCCAGCAGCTCCTATCGGACCCAGAATGAAAAACTGTTTTTT. Its protein product is CASSSYRTQNEKLFF.

DNA of the CDR3: TGTGCCAGCAGCTTAATTGGTGGAGAGCAGTACTTC. Amino acids: CASSLIGGEQYF. The V gene is TRBV7-9, the J gene TRBJ2-7; D is undetermined. Germline loops: CDR1 SEHNR, CDR2 FQNEAQ (reference sequence). V dropped 2 bases and J dropped 7 bases, with 9 bases sitting between them. This CDR3 region has 12 residues. The full variable domain, with the rest looked up from reference TRBV7-9 and TRBJ2-7, is DTGVSQNPRHKITKRGQNVTFRCDPISEHNRLYWYRQTLGQGPEFLTYFQNEAQLEKSRLLSDRFSAERPKGSFSTLEIQRTEQGDSAMYLCASSLIGGEQYFGPGTRLTVT.

This clone was detected once. The genes are TRBV6-5 and TRBJ1-2; no clear D. V was cut by 0 bases and J by 4 bases, with 12 bases left in between. The CDR3 runs to 15 residues. Germline values: CDR1 MNHEY, CDR2 SVGAGI. The CDR3 loop is CASSYSRVSGYGYTF. The CDR3 DNA follows: TGTGCCAGCAGTTACTCTCGGGTCTCGGGCTATGGCTACACCTTC.

The rearrangement joins TRBV5-4 to TRBJ2-5; the match to TRBD1 covers 7 bases. Trimming at V came to 4 bases and at J to 2 bases, leaving 5 bases not matched to a gene. The CDR3 spans 14 residues. Per the germline V gene, CDR1 is SGHNT and CDR2 is YYREEE (reference sequence). CDR3 sequence reads: CASSLGTAQETQYF. CDR3 in DNA: TGTGCCAGCAGCCTAGGGACAGCGCAAGAGACCCAGTACTTC.

The chain carries TRBV2 and TRBJ2-3, with D perhaps TRBD1 (5 bases). The germline V gene encodes CDR1 SNHLY and CDR2 FYNNEI. Trimming took off 4 bases at V and 9 bases at J, with 8 bases between the two ends. The CDR3 is made up of 11 amino acids. The DNA for the CDR3 is TGTGCCAGCAGTGGCCAGGGCACGCAGTATTTT. Amino acid sequence: CASSGQGTQYF.

This clone was recorded a few times. This rearrangement joins TRBV18 to TRBJ2-2, with a possible D match to TRBD2 (6 bases). Germline values: CDR1 KGHSH, CDR2 LQKENI. The CDR3 has 16 residues. Trimming removed 4 bases from V and 2 bases from J, with 14 bases in between. CDR3 amino acids: CASSRGLSFNTGELFF. The CDR3 coding sequence is TGTGCCAGCTCACGGGGACTCTCCTTTAACACCGGGGAGCTGTTTTTT.

The V gene is TRBV5-1, the J gene TRBJ1-2; D remains unclear. CDR1 and CDR2 (germline): SGHRS, YFSETQ. Trimming stripped 0 bases from V and 3 bases from J, with 0 bases between. The CDR3 runs to 11 residues. CDR3 sequence reads: CASSLDYGYTF. The DNA of the CDR3 is TGCGCCAGCAGCTTGGACTATGGCTACACCTTC.

V is TRBV4-2 and J is TRBJ1-1; D is perhaps TRBD1 (5 bases). V lost 2 bases to trimming and J lost 1 base, with 11 bases between them. Germline CDR1 and CDR2: LGHNA and YNFKEQ. The CDR3 consists of 15 residues. The CDR3 DNA reads as TGTGCCAGCAGCCAACCCCCCGGACAGAACACTGAAGCTTTCTTT. Translated: CASSQPPGQNTEAFF.

In the case of this clone: This specimen includes other DNA sequences encoding the same CDR3. J is TRBJ2-5 and V is TRBV18; the D is unclear. The CDR3 consists of 12 residues. The V gene's germline CDR1 is KGHSH and CDR2 LQKENI. Trimming removed 6 bases from V and 0 bases from J, with 5 bases in between. CDR3 sequence (DNA): TGTGCCAGCTCTCCGTACCAAGAGACCCAGTACTTC. This translates into CASSPYQETQYF. Complete variable domain (other parts from reference TRBV18 and TRBJ2-5): NAGVMQNPRHLVRRRGQEARLRCSPMKGHSHVYWYRQLPEEGLKFMVYLQKENIIDESGMPKERFSAEFPKEGPSILRIQQVVRGDSAAYFCASSPYQETQYFGPGTRLLVL.

This rearrangement joins TRBV28 to TRBJ1-1; 8 bases agree with TRBD1. V lost 5 bases and J lost 0; bases outside the gene matches: 5. The germline V gene encodes CDR1 MDHEN and CDR2 SYDVKM. The CDR3 loop spans 15 amino acids. The CDR3 region has the DNA TGTGCCAGCAGTACGCGACAGGGGATGAACACTGAAGCTTTCTTT. As protein: CASSTRQGMNTEAFF.

The rearrangement joins TRBV11-2 to TRBJ2-7; maybe TRBD1 (6 bases). The germline V gene encodes CDR1 SGHAT and CDR2 FQNNGV. Trimming took off 0 bases at V and 9 bases at J, with 12 bases between the two ends. The CDR3 runs 13 residues. The CDR3 DNA sequence: TGTGCCAGCAGCTTAGAGGGGGCGCGCGGGCAGTACTTC. Its protein product is CASSLEGARGQYF.

The chain joins TRBV7-2 to TRBJ2-2, with TRBD1 matching 7 bases. Germline assignment: CDR1 SGHTA and CDR2 FQGNSA. This CDR3 is built from 17 residues. The ends lost 5 bases at V and 4 bases at J; junction bases unmatched: 13. CDR3 bases: TGTGCCAGCAGCAAGAACAGGGGACAATTCAGCACCGGGGAGCTGTTTTTT. It yields the protein CASSKNRGQFSTGELFF.

This clone occurred a few times. The J gene is TRBJ2-1, the V gene TRBV9, with 11 bases lining up with TRBD2. CDR1 and CDR2 (germline): SGDLS, YYNGEE. V shed 4 bases and J 8 bases; nucleotides not matched to a gene: 5. CDR3 length equals 14 residues. The CDR3, as DNA: TGTGCCAGCAGCTTTGGGACTAGCGGTGATGAGCAGTTCTTC. Its translation is CASSFGTSGDEQFF.